Presented here are 26 T cell receptor beta chains from one specimen sequenced in a study of T cell changes during pregnancy in multiple sclerosis. The assay was immunoSEQ multiplex PCR, and TCRdb's table has in-frame clones only and misses some. The sample gives about 71,000 clones, around nine tenths of which show up once; more than 0.9% is in the top ten. The specimen was peripheral blood, collected in the third trimester of pregnancy. The receptors come from a female donor with multiple sclerosis, enrolled in a pregnancy study.

The rearrangement joins TRBV14 to TRBJ2-5, with 10 bases lining up with TRBD2. V dropped 4 bases and J dropped 7; count of bases not matched to a gene: 12. This CDR3 spans 16 amino acids. In germline, CDR1 is SGHDN, CDR2 FVKESK. CDR3 nucleotides: TGTGCCAGCAGCCCAATCCTCCTAGCGGGGGTTGGGACCCAGTACTTC. Protein sequence: CASSPILLAGVGTQYF.

The chain combines TRBV7-3 with TRBJ2-3; D perhaps matches TRBD2 (5 bases). The germline V gene has CDR1 SGHTA and CDR2 FQGTGA. V lost 3 bases to trimming and J lost 6 bases, with 10 bases between them. CDR3 length equals 13 residues. Here the CDR3 reads CASSFGESDTQYF. In nucleotides, the CDR3 is TGTGCCAGCAGCTTTGGGGAGTCCGATACGCAGTATTTT.

The genes are TRBV4-1 and TRBJ1-4, with 11 bases matching TRBD1. With 4 bases clipped from V and 13 bases from J, the junction kept 11 bases outside the gene matches. Germline CDR1 reads MGHRA; CDR2 reads YSYEKL. This CDR3 region has 15 residues. CDR3 sequence (DNA): TGCGCCAGCAGCCCCGGGACAGGGGGATTAAGGGGACTGTTTTTT. Protein product: CASSPGTGGLRGLFF.

The J gene is TRBJ2-3, the V gene TRBV5-1, with 7 bases fitting TRBD2. After removal of 5 bases from V and 8 bases from J, the junction contained 11 bases not matched to a gene. CDR3 size: 14 residues. The V gene's germline CDR1 is SGHRS and CDR2 YFSETQ. CDR3 in amino acids: CASSAGDNVGTQYF. The CDR3 nucleotides are TGCGCCAGCAGTGCGGGAGATAACGTGGGTACGCAGTATTTT.

The CDR3 nucleotides read TGTGCCAGCAGCCTTTTCAGCGGGCGCACAGATACGCAGTATTTT. Protein product: CASSLFSGRTDTQYF. This chain connects TRBV11-2 to TRBJ2-3, with TRBD2 as a possible D gene (6 bases). The CDR3 is 15 amino acids. Germline CDR1 reads SGHAT; CDR2 reads FQNNGV. V was clipped by 5 bases and J by 1 base, with 13 bases between them.

The CDR3: CASSLMLAGGNTGELFF. The CDR3 DNA sequence: TGTGCCAGCAGCTTAATGCTAGCGGGAGGGAACACCGGGGAGCTGTTTTTT. This rearrangement joins TRBV7-2 to TRBJ2-2; 11 bases match TRBD2. CDR3 length: 17 amino acids. Trimming at V came to 2 bases and at J to 1 base, leaving 3 bases not matched to a gene. CDR1 SGHTA and CDR2 FQGNSA come from the germline V gene.

This clone was found a few times. The V gene is TRBV6-5, the J gene TRBJ2-7, with D unresolved. Looked up from germline, CDR1 is MNHEY and CDR2 is SVGAGI. The V end lost 2 bases, the J end lost 0 bases, and 11 bases lay between the germline ends. The CDR3 covers 15 residues. CDR3 sequence (DNA): TGTGCCAGCAGTTACAACCTAGATGGCTCCTACGAGCAGTACTTC. Translating gives CASSYNLDGSYEQYF.

The rearrangement links TRBV7-2 to TRBJ2-3; 11 bases fit TRBD2. V shed 1 base and J 4 bases; nucleotides not matched to a gene: 4. Germline V gives CDR1 SGHTA, CDR2 FQGNSA. CDR3 size: 16 residues. The CDR3 region has the DNA TGTGCCAGCAGCTTAGTAGCGGGAGGGCTGGCAGATACGCAGTATTTT. Translating gives CASSLVAGGLADTQYF.

This clone was observed a single time. The chain has TRBV19 and TRBJ1-5; no reliable D call. V lost 1 base and J 3 bases, leaving 10 bases between the germline ends. This CDR3 is built from 15 residues. CDR1 is LNHDA and CDR2 is SQIVND in the germline V gene (reference sequence). CDR3 region: CASSIVSDSNQPQHF. For the CDR3, the DNA is TGTGCCAGTAGTATAGTAAGTGACTCCAATCAGCCCCAGCATTTT.

The chain combines TRBV5-1 with TRBJ2-6; maybe TRBD1 (5 bases). The CDR3 covers 18 residues. V lost 0 bases and J lost 0, with 13 bases in between. The V gene's germline CDR1 is SGHRS and CDR2 YFSETQ. CDR3 amino acids: CASSLVGALSSGANVLTF. The CDR3 DNA is TGCGCCAGCAGCTTGGTTGGGGCCCTGAGCTCTGGGGCCAACGTCCTGACTTTC.

This clone appeared many times. The chain recombines TRBV6-4 with TRBJ2-2, with 8 nucleotides matching TRBD1. V shed 3 bases and J 1 base; nucleotides not matched to a gene: 1. This CDR3 is 15 amino acids long. Germline V gene sequence: CDR1 MRHNA, CDR2 SNTAGT. CDR3 sequence: CASSEGTGNTGELFF. The CDR3 DNA reads as TGTGCCAGCAGTGAGGGGACAGGGAACACCGGGGAGCTGTTTTTT.

The V call is TRBV7-9, the J call TRBJ1-1, with a possible D match to TRBD1 (5 bases). From germline, CDR1 is SEHNR and CDR2 FQNEAQ (reference sequence). CDR3 length: 16 residues. The germline V and J ends were trimmed by 0 bases and 4 bases, with 15 bases remaining between them. CDR3 bases: TGTGCCAGCAGCTTAGCGCCCCCAGGGCTTGGCACTGAAGCTTTCTTT. This codes for CASSLAPPGLGTEAFF.

The chain employs TRBV5-4 and TRBJ2-3, with 13 bases lining up with TRBD2. In germline, CDR1 is SGHNT, CDR2 YYREEE (reference sequence). This CDR3 contains 16 residues. With V trimmed by 4 bases and J by 4 bases, 6 bases remained unmatched. CDR3 in amino acids: CASSLRLAGGADTQYF. CDR3 nucleotide sequence: TGTGCCAGCAGCCTGAGACTAGCGGGAGGTGCAGATACGCAGTATTTT.

The rearrangement uses TRBV28 and TRBJ2-7, with TRBD1 matching 8 bases. This CDR3 contains 13 residues. Unmatched junction bases numbered 4, after V lost 6 bases and J lost 3 bases. CDR1 is MDHEN, CDR2 SYDVKM, per germline. CDR3 residues: CASRIQGVYEQYF. The CDR3 nucleotides read TGTGCCAGCAGAATACAGGGGGTCTACGAGCAGTACTTC.

The J gene is TRBJ2-2, the V gene TRBV11-2; D gene ambiguous. Germline V gene sequence: CDR1 SGHAT, CDR2 FQNNGV. The CDR3 sequence is 13 residues long. Trimming pared 3 bases from V and 1 base from J, leaving 3 bases between. CDR3 sequence: CASSFMNTGELFF. The CDR3 DNA reads TGTGCCAGCAGCTTCATGAACACCGGGGAGCTGTTTTTT.

V is TRBV28 and J is TRBJ1-3, with a possible D match to TRBD1 (6 bases). CDR1 MDHEN and CDR2 SYDVKM come from the germline V gene. Trimming stripped 7 bases from V and 8 bases from J, with 15 bases between. The CDR3 contains 13 residues. CDR3 bases: TGTGCCAGCACCGTACAGGGTAGAGACACCATATATTTT. Encoded protein: CASTVQGRDTIYF. The complete variable domain, with remaining parts taken from reference TRBV28 and TRBJ1-3, reads DVKVTQSSRYLVKRTGEKVFLECVQDMDHENMFWYRQDPGLGLRLIYFSYDVKMKEKGDIPEGYSVSREKKERFSLILESASTNQTSMYLCASTVQGRDTIYFGEGSWLTVV.

For this clone: The same CDR3 is also encoded by other DNA sequences in this sample. V and J are TRBV5-1 and TRBJ2-2; D is unclear. CDR3 size: 14 residues. V was pared by 0 bases and J by 3 bases, with 6 bases between. Germline V CDR1 and CDR2: SGHRS, YFSETQ. CDR3 region: CASSLDSYTGELFF. In DNA, the CDR3 is TGCGCCAGCAGCTTGGACAGCTACACCGGGGAGCTGTTTTTT.

The chain links TRBV6-1 to TRBJ2-7; TRBD2 is a possible D gene (5 bases). The CDR3 spans 13 residues. Trimming took off 6 bases at V and 4 bases at J, with 13 bases between the two ends. CDR1 and CDR2 from the germline V gene are MNHNS and SASEGT. The CDR3 spells CASSARRGYEQYF. The CDR3 DNA follows: TGTGCCAGCAGCGCTAGGAGAGGGTACGAGCAGTACTTC.

The chain couples TRBV9 to TRBJ1-3; TRBD1 might be the D (6 bases). V shed 1 base and J shed 8 bases, with 10 bases lying between them. Per the germline V gene, CDR1 is SGDLS and CDR2 is YYNGEE. The CDR3 is 13 amino acids. The CDR3 loop is CASSVREGDTIYF. The CDR3 DNA is TGTGCCAGCAGCGTACGGGAGGGGGACACCATATATTTT.

CDR3 DNA sequence: TGTGCCAGTAGTAGGGAGGTGCAAGAAAAACTGTTTTTT. Residues: CASSREVQEKLFF. The J gene is TRBJ1-4, the V gene TRBV19; D remains unclear. V lost 4 bases, J lost 8 bases, and 11 bases lay in between. The CDR3 length is 13 residues. CDR1 LNHDA and CDR2 SQIVND come from the germline V gene (reference sequence).

The gene calls are TRBV5-1 and TRBJ2-7; tentative D call: TRBD1 (7 bases). Germline lookup yields CDR1 SGHRS and CDR2 YFSETQ. The CDR3 extends over 14 amino acids. V was trimmed by 1 base and J by 2 bases, leaving 10 bases between them. CDR3 nucleotides: TGCGCCAGCAGCTTGCAGGGGGGAACCTACGAGCAGTACTTC. Protein sequence: CASSLQGGTYEQYF.

V usage is TRBV5-1 and J usage is TRBJ2-3, with 7 bases lining up with TRBD2. CDR1 is SGHRS and CDR2 is YFSETQ in the germline V gene. The V gene end was trimmed by 5 bases and the J gene end by 1 base; junction bases not matched to a gene: 4. CDR3 length: 14 residues. The DNA for the CDR3 is TGCGCCAGCAGGTTCCTAGCGGGCACAGATACGCAGTATTTT. It is translated as CASRFLAGTDTQYF.

The chain recombines TRBV18 with TRBJ1-1; a possible D gene is TRBD1 (6 bases). The germline CDR1 and CDR2 sequences are KGHSH and LQKENI. CDR3 length: 17 amino acids. With 3 bases removed from V and 4 bases from J, the gap between germline ends came to 21 bases. CDR3 loop: CASSPYRDLPPGTEAFF. The CDR3 bases are TGTGCCAGCTCACCTTACAGGGATTTACCTCCGGGCACTGAAGCTTTCTTT.

V gene TRBV6-5 combines with J gene TRBJ1-5; tentative D call: TRBD1 (6 bases). The CDR3 is 14 amino acids. Trimming removed 4 bases from V and 6 bases from J, with 13 bases in between. CDR1 is MNHEY, CDR2 SVGAGI, per germline. The CDR3 DNA reads as TGTGCCAGCAGTTCATCAGGGGCTCGTCAGCCCCAGCATTTT. Residues: CASSSSGARQPQHF.

The gene calls are TRBV6-5 and TRBJ2-7; a weak D match, TRBD1 (6 bases). The CDR3 runs 15 residues. V dropped 4 bases and J dropped 1 base, with 14 bases sitting between them. Germline-derived CDR1 and CDR2 are MNHEY and SVGAGI. The CDR3 DNA is TGTGCCAGCAGTTGGACAGTCGGGTCTTCCTACGAGCAGTACTTC. As protein: CASSWTVGSSYEQYF.

This chain connects TRBV29-1 to TRBJ1-5; D gene ambiguous. This CDR3 contains 13 residues. The germline CDR1 and CDR2 sequences are SQVTM and ANQGSEA. The V end was cut by 4 bases, the J end by 1 base, with 8 bases between. DNA for the CDR3: TGCAGCGTTGCAGGCGGGAGCAATCAGCCCCAGCATTTT. This translates into CSVAGGSNQPQHF. Using reference TRBV29-1 and TRBJ1-5 for the parts outside the CDR3, the full variable domain is SAVISQKPSRDICQRGTSLTIQCQVDSQVTMMFWYRQQPGQSLTLIATANQGSEATYESGFVIDKFPISRPNLTFSTLTVSNMSPEDSSIYLCSVAGGSNQPQHFGDGTRLSIL.